Below, one T cell receptor (beta chain) is given with its context. The table came from immunoSEQ multiplex PCR; TCRdb's copy has only in-frame clones and leaves some out. Counted here are more than 90,000 clones, roughly 81% occurring once; the ten biggest clones make up over 1.2%. The record originates from a study of blood T cell repertoires in COVID-19. In germline, CDR1 is MNHEY, CDR2 SMNVEV (reference sequence). CDR3 size: 17 residues. Trimming removed 6 bases at V and 4 bases at J, with 22 bases between. This chain links TRBV27 with TRBJ2-1, with a possible D match to TRBD1 (6 bases). The clonotype was recovered from a man between 40 and 49 years old with acute or convalescent COVID-19. Sequenced sample: peripheral blood. CDR3 residues: CASRVSYPRTAYNEQFF. As DNA, the CDR3 is TGTGCCAGCAGAGTAAGTTACCCCCGGACAGCGTACAATGAGCAGTTCTTC.